This TCR beta chain came from a study of post-analysis software for immune sequencing data. This clonotype was picked up a small number of times. Its antigen remains unidentified. Germline values: CDR1 KGHSH, CDR2 LQKENI. With 2 bases removed from V and 2 bases from J, the gap between germline ends came to 12 bases. This CDR3 spans 15 amino acids. Unique-molecular-identifier-tagged TCR beta cDNA libraries were used. The authors obtained 500,000 to 600,000 cDNA molecules from approximately 0.95 to 9.8 million T cells. TCRdb re-derived calls from the PCR reads in MiXCR, one entry per CDR3 protein. Of 450,000 to 700,000 distinct CDR3 sequences in the sample, roughly 46% were seen once. Study conclusions and caveats: Normalized Chao1 diversity in multiple sclerosis patients fell significantly below that of controls. The F measure placed samples prepared in the same batch into strongly shared clusters. When patients were compared with controls, about five TRBV segments were more frequent, TRBV5-6, TRBV5-1 and TRBV20-1 among them.

The specimen sequenced was blood. This chain connects TRBV18 to TRBJ1-1; D might be TRBD1 (5 bases). The TCR comes from a girl between 5 and 17 years old with multiple sclerosis. CDR3: CASSPRGRGNTEAFF. The CDR3 DNA reads as TGTGCCAGCTCACCAAGGGGACGGGGTAACACTGAAGCTTTCTTT.